This T cell receptor beta chain was observed in a study of patients and donors after allogeneic stem cell transplantation (dated by TCRdb to 2018 to 2021). The library was made by RT-PCR. The run used a NextSeq 550. TCRdb reworked the public reads: Q25 trimming with fastp, MiXCR clone assembly, productive beta chains retained. Each entry merges the rows of one CDR3 protein and shows their most common DNA and genes. Recorded for this sample are approximately 210,000 distinct CDR3 sequences; 41% of them occurred a single time. The ten largest clones represent about 33% of the sample. Taken from cysteine to phenylalanine, the CDR3 has 15 residues. Here the CDR3 DNA is all that survives: 45 bases in frame from base 1. V is pared back by 5 bases and J by 3 bases, with 13 bases lying between the germline termini. Details on this clonotype: Its specific antigen is unknown. Base qualities are missing; no much larger clone stands one base away.

The clonotype comes from a human donor who was either an allogeneic HSCT recipient or a stem cell or donor lymphocyte infusion donor (not recorded which). It is not recorded whose cells these are; they may come from a transplant donor. Sequencing input: blood, either unsorted or a sorted T cell fraction (not recorded which). Rearrangement joined TRBV12-3 or TRBV12-4 to TRBJ2-2, with no reliable assignment of the D segment. The CDR3 in this case is CASSLKERDTGELFF. The nucleotide sequence reads TGTGCCAGCAGTCTCAAGGAGCGAGACACCGGGGAGCTGTTTTTT.